The text below deals with one T cell receptor beta chain. Authors' data handling: By means of reference gene primer amplification, nucleated cell counts were estimated. Sequenced by immunoSEQ multiplex PCR; TCRdb stores in-frame clones only, minus some. V and J calls and clone size are given by that table; D and trimming were obtained from the DNA. The sample lists a few hundred thousand clones; about 90% were seen once. The data originate from a study of blood T cell repertoires in COVID-19. Study summary: Some COVID-19 samples were acute and others convalescent; all came from the United States, Italy and Spain. From T cells, B-cell-depleted T cells, or PBMCs came the material, which was cDNA or gDNA.

Germline loops: CDR1 LNHDA, CDR2 SQIVND (reference sequence). The ends were cut back, 9 bases at V and 0 bases at J, with 12 bases in the middle. The CDR3 has 14 amino acids. Seattle enrolled patients during active infection and tracked them longitudinally. The chain is built from TRBV19 and TRBJ1-3, with D possibly being TRBD1 (6 bases). The sequence was collected from a woman aged 55-69 years with COVID-19, enrolled during active disease. Sequencing input: peripheral blood. The CDR3, as DNA: TGTGCCAGCCAACAGGGTCCCTCTGGAAACACCATATATTTT. Protein: CASQQGPSGNTIYF.